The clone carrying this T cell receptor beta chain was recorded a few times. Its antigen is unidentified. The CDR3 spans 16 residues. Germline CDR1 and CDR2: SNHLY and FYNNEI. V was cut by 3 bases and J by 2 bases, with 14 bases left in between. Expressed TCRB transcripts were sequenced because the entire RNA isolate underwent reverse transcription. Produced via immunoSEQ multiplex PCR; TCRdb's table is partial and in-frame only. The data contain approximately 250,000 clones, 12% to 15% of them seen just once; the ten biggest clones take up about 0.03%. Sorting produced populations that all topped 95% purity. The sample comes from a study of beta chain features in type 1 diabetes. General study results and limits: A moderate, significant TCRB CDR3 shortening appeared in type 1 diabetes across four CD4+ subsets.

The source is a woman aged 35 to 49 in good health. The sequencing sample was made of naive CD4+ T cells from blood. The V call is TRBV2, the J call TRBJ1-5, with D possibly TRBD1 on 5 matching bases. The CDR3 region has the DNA TGTGCCAGCAGTGATTTTTTAGGGGTGGGCAATCAGCCCCAGCATTTT. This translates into CASSDFLGVGNQPQHF.